The subject of this entry is one T cell receptor (beta chain). Its antigen is unidentified. The sequenced template was RNA, covering the TCR beta CDR3 region. HTBI primers primed a first-round RT-PCR, and a second-round multiplex PCR followed. One entry per CDR3 protein results from TCRdb running MiXCR on the multiplex PCR reads. The sample contains around 1,000,000 distinct CDR3 sequences, less than 45% of which appear only once. The data derive from a study of Graves' ophthalmopathy and Graves' hyperthyroidism. Study details: Hyperthyroidism showing no ophthalmopathy within 18 months of follow-up was stable. Study-level results: The model reached approximately 70% sensitivity and roughly 76% specificity for predicting ophthalmopathy progression. Blood shared most expanded thyroid clonotypes above 0.001 frequency.

The CDR3 covers 17 residues. V was pared by 0 bases and J by 6 bases, with 12 bases of the junction left unmatched. In germline, CDR1 is PRHDT, CDR2 FYEKMQ (reference sequence). Orbital computed tomography, thyroid ultrasound, TRAb, serum thyroxine and clinical symptoms formed the basis of diagnosis. V and J are TRBV13 and TRBJ1-2; 8 bases match TRBD1. This clonotype was sampled from an adult man with Graves' hyperthyroidism. Sequencing input: peripheral blood or thyroid tissue (not recorded which). CDR3 in amino acids: CASSLGSGTGSTHGYTF. The CDR3 nucleotides read TGTGCCAGCAGCTTAGGTTCGGGGACAGGTTCGACGCATGGCTACACCTTC. Supplemented by reference TRBV13 and TRBJ1-2, the full variable domain reads AAGVIQSPRHLIKEKRETATLKCYPIPRHDTVYWYQQGPGQDPQFLISFYEKMQSDKGSIPDRFSAQQFSDYHSELNMSSLELGDSALYFCASSLGSGTGSTHGYTFGSGTRLTVV.